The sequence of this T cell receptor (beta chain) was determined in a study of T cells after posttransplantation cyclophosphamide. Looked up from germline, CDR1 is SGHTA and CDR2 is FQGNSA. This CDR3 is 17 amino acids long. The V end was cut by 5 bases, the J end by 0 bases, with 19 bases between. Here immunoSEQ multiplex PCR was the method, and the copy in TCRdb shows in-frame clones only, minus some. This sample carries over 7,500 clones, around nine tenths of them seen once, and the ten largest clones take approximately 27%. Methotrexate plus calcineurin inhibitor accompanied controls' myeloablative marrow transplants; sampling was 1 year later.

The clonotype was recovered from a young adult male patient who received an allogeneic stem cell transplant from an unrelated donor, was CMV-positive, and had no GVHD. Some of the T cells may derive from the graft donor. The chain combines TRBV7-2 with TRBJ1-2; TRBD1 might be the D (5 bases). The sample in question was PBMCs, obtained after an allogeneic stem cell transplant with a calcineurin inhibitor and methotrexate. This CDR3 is CASSQEDSRPANYGYTF. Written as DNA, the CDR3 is TGTGCCAGCAGCCAAGAAGACAGTCGGCCGGCTAACTATGGCTACACCTTC. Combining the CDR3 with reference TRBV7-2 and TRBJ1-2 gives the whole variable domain GAGVSQSPSNKVTEKGKDVELRCDPISGHTALYWYRQSLGQGLEFLIYFQGNSAPDKSGLPSDRFSAERTGGSVSTLTIQRTQQEDSAVYLCASSQEDSRPANYGYTFGSGTRLTVV.